This TCR beta chain came from a study of T cells after posttransplantation cyclophosphamide. The study's findings and limits: Recipient CMV seropositivity and CMV reactivation strongly tracked TRB clonality. Later post-transplant blood repertoires were often dominated by donor CD8+ memory clones. Skin or GI-infiltrating T cells shared few TRB sequences with blood.

Sequencing was performed with immunoSEQ multiplex PCR; in TCRdb, only in-frame clones are kept and a portion is missing. The profile shows roughly 30,000 clones, 85% to 90% of them singletons. A remark on this clone: Its antigen remains unknown.

The V end lost 0 bases, the J end lost 5 bases, and 5 bases lay between the germline ends. The CDR3 consists of 13 residues. Germline V CDR1 and CDR2: MNHNY, SVGAGI (reference sequence). V gene TRBV6-6 combines with J gene TRBJ1-5; D is unresolved. The TCR sequence derives from a woman aged 40-49 years with a blood cancer, CMV-positive, and with a related stem cell donor. Input material: PBMCs. The DNA of the CDR3 is TGTGCCAGCAGTTACTCGAGGGATCAGCCCCAGCATTTT. It codes for CASSYSRDQPQHF.